Presented here are 26 T cell receptor beta chains from one specimen sequenced in a study of cytomegalovirus exposure and HLA in healthy donors. The PCR was carried out with 60 Vbeta primers and 13 Jbeta primers. Profiling relied on immunoSEQ multiplex PCR, and the TCRdb table lists in-frame clones only, not all of them. The sample has roughly 100,000 clones; around 68% are singletons. Sequencing used PBMCs. Receptors were obtained from a human donor in good health.

V usage is TRBV6-6 and J usage is TRBJ2-7; D not resolved. Germline V gives CDR1 MNHNY, CDR2 SVGAGI (reference sequence). CDR3 length: 13 residues. V was clipped by 6 bases and J by 0 bases, with 9 bases between them. The DNA for the CDR3 is TGTGCCAGCAGCGCTCCGAGCTCCTACGAGCAGTACTTC. As protein: CASSAPSSYEQYF.

This sequence joins TRBV27 and TRBJ2-3, with 11 positions matching TRBD2. The germline CDR1 and CDR2 sequences are MNHEY and SMNVEV (reference sequence). The CDR3 covers 16 residues. With 4 bases clipped from V and 6 bases from J, the junction kept 9 bases outside the gene matches. CDR3 amino acids: CASSSYSLAGVDTQYF. CDR3 coding DNA: TGTGCCAGCAGTTCCTATTCACTAGCGGGAGTTGATACGCAGTATTTT.

This clone has a handful of counts. The rearrangement joins TRBV7-6 to TRBJ2-5, with D unclear. This CDR3 has 13 residues. CDR1 is SGHVS and CDR2 is FNYEAQ in the germline V gene. V lost 0 bases, J lost 2 bases, and 4 bases lay in between. CDR3 region: CASSLAAQETQYF. DNA for the CDR3: TGTGCCAGCAGCTTAGCAGCTCAAGAGACCCAGTACTTC.

Of note for this clone: One end of the junction does not line up with germline, which may come from a read error. Other DNA sequences in this sample translate to the same CDR3. The chain joins TRBV19 to TRBJ2-1, with D maybe TRBD2 (6 bases). CDR1 is LNHDA and CDR2 is SQIVND in the germline V gene (reference sequence). This CDR3 contains 14 residues. Written as DNA, the CDR3 is TGTGCTAGTAGTAGTCTAGCGAACTACAATGAGCAGTTCTTC. Its protein product is CASSSLANYNEQFF.

This chain uses TRBV18 with TRBJ2-7; 13 bases are a match to TRBD2. CDR1 KGHSH and CDR2 LQKENI come from the germline V gene. J gave up 8 bases and V 5 bases, and 3 bases lay outside the gene matches. The CDR3 consists of 13 residues. CDR3 protein: CASSGLAGDKQYF. CDR3 nucleotide sequence: TGTGCCAGCTCAGGACTAGCGGGAGACAAGCAGTACTTC.

The J gene is TRBJ2-3, the V gene TRBV19; 11 positions agree with TRBD2. V gave up 0 bases and J gave up 5 bases; unmatched junction bases: 4. This CDR3 is 16 amino acids long. Germline loops: CDR1 LNHDA, CDR2 SQIVND (reference sequence). CDR3 bases: TGTGCCAGTAGTATAGACTCTAGCGGGAGGCAAGATACGCAGTATTTT. Its protein is CASSIDSSGRQDTQYF.

The chain uses TRBV4-1 and TRBJ2-7; D may be TRBD2 (5 bases). This CDR3 is built from 17 residues. V dropped 0 bases and J dropped 7 bases, with 22 bases sitting between them. CDR1 and CDR2 (germline): MGHRA, YSYEKL. The CDR3 nucleotides are TGCGCCAGCAGCCAAGAGTCCCGCGTTAATCGCGGGTGGGAGCAGTACTTC. Protein sequence: CASSQESRVNRGWEQYF.

This clone was seen only a few times. The J gene is TRBJ2-7, the V gene TRBV5-4; D is unresolved. CDR3 size: 13 residues. CDR1 and CDR2 from the germline V gene are SGHNT and YYREEE (reference sequence). The V end lost 3 bases, the J end lost 3 bases, and 10 bases lay between the germline ends. CDR3: CASSSHPGYEQYF. The CDR3 DNA reads as TGTGCCAGCAGCTCGCACCCCGGCTACGAGCAGTACTTC.

This rearrangement joins TRBV27 to TRBJ2-7; 9 bases agree with TRBD2. Germline values: CDR1 MNHEY, CDR2 SMNVEV (reference sequence). The CDR3 contains 15 residues. The trim removed 3 bases at V and 3 bases at J, leaving 6 bases unmatched. Here the CDR3 reads CASSFSSGVRYEQYF. CDR3 sequence (DNA): TGTGCCAGCAGTTTTTCTAGCGGGGTTCGCTACGAGCAGTACTTC.

The chain is built from TRBV5-6 and TRBJ1-3, with a tentative D call TRBD1 (6 bases). V shed 0 bases and J shed 0 bases, with 10 bases lying between them. The CDR3 is made up of 16 amino acids. CDR1 is SGHDT, CDR2 YYEEEE, per germline. The CDR3 nucleotides read TGTGCCAGCAGCTTGGACACAGGGTACTCTGGAAACACCATATATTTT. Encoded protein: CASSLDTGYSGNTIYF.

V usage is TRBV15 and J usage is TRBJ2-7; the match to TRBD1 covers 8 bases. The CDR3 is 14 residues long. J lost 6 bases, V lost 3 bases, and 7 bases had no gene match. Germline V gives CDR1 LNHNV, CDR2 YYDKDF (reference sequence). In DNA, the CDR3 is TGTGCCACCAGCAGGCGTACGACAGGGGCCGAGCAGTACTTC. Translation gives CATSRRTTGAEQYF.

J is TRBJ2-7 and V is TRBV7-2; D call uncertain. This CDR3 is 14 amino acids long. With 1 base removed from V and 2 bases from J, the gap between germline ends came to 9 bases. Germline assignment: CDR1 SGHTA and CDR2 FQGNSA. CDR3 residues: CASSLVGGAYEQYF. The CDR3 region has the DNA TGTGCCAGCAGCTTAGTCGGCGGTGCCTACGAGCAGTACTTC.

This chain joins TRBV25-1 and TRBJ2-2; 15 bases are shared with TRBD2. V lost 7 bases and J lost 2; bases outside the gene matches: 5. Per germline, CDR1 MGHDK and CDR2 SYGVNS. This CDR3 contains 17 residues. DNA for the CDR3: TGTGCCAGCACCGGGACTAGCGGGAGGCATAACACCGGGGAGCTGTTTTTT. Translated: CASTGTSGRHNTGELFF.

V and J are TRBV11-1 and TRBJ2-3; maybe TRBD2 (5 bases). Looked up from germline, CDR1 is SGHAT and CDR2 is FQDESV (reference sequence). V dropped 5 bases and J dropped 1 base, with 13 bases sitting between them. The CDR3 loop spans 15 amino acids. Written as DNA, the CDR3 is TGTGCCAGCAGCAAACGGCACGGGGGCACAGATACGCAGTATTTT. This sequence encodes CASSKRHGGTDTQYF.

This sequence joins TRBV9 and TRBJ2-3; D is possibly TRBD1 (5 bases). With 0 bases removed from V and 6 bases from J, the gap between germline ends came to 14 bases. The V gene's germline CDR1 is SGDLS and CDR2 YYNGEE. The CDR3 length is 15 residues. The CDR3: CASSVAGQWGDTQYF. The CDR3 bases are TGTGCCAGCAGCGTAGCAGGGCAATGGGGCGATACGCAGTATTTT.

CDR3 sequence (DNA): TGTGCCAGCAGGAGACTATACTCAGGGGAGGGAGAGACCCAGTACTTC. Translation gives CASRRLYSGEGETQYF. The chain joins TRBV27 to TRBJ2-5, with D perhaps TRBD2 (7 bases). CDR1 and CDR2 (germline): MNHEY, SMNVEV (reference sequence). The V end lost 6 bases, the J end lost 4 bases, and 21 bases lay between the germline ends. This CDR3 has 16 residues.

The chain recombines TRBV5-8 with TRBJ1-5; D is possibly TRBD1 (6 bases). This CDR3 is built from 15 residues. Trimming shortened V by 1 base and J by 7 bases, and 15 bases separated the two germline ends. The germline V gene encodes CDR1 SGHTS and CDR2 YDEGEE. CDR3 coding DNA: TGTGCCAGCAGCTTGACAGGGATGAGTTACCAGCCCCAGCATTTT. It codes for CASSLTGMSYQPQHF.

V is TRBV28 and J is TRBJ2-6; D not resolved. V lost 2 bases and J 0 bases, leaving 11 bases between the germline ends. This CDR3 has 17 amino acids. CDR1 is MDHEN, CDR2 SYDVKM, per germline. In nucleotides, the CDR3 is TGTGCCAGCAGTTTAGGTGCTCTGAGCTCTGGGGCCAACGTCCTGACTTTC. This sequence encodes CASSLGALSSGANVLTF.

The chain joins TRBV13 to TRBJ2-1; 9 bases line up with TRBD2. The trim removed 5 bases at V and 1 base at J, leaving 18 bases unmatched. Germline lookup yields CDR1 PRHDT and CDR2 FYEKMQ (reference sequence). CDR3 length equals 20 residues. The CDR3 DNA reads as TGTGCCAGCAGCACACAAGGGCTAGCGGGACATCTTGGATCCTACAATGAGCAGTTCTTC. Amino acid sequence: CASSTQGLAGHLGSYNEQFF.

The chain has TRBV28 and TRBJ1-2; D call uncertain. Germline-derived CDR1 and CDR2 are MDHEN and SYDVKM. Trimming removed 5 bases at V and 1 base at J, with 11 bases between. The CDR3 runs to 14 residues. CDR3 DNA: TGTGCCAGCAGTGTGATCGGAGGTAACTATGGCTACACCTTC. It is translated as CASSVIGGNYGYTF.

Worth noting for this clone: The same CDR3 also results from other DNA sequences found in this sample. The chain is built from TRBV6-4 and TRBJ2-3, with 7 positions matching TRBD1. V lost 2 bases, J lost 4 bases, and 3 bases stayed unmatched. Germline CDR1 and CDR2: MRHNA and SNTAGT. This CDR3 has 14 residues. CDR3 nucleotide sequence: TGTGCCAGCAGTGACGGTCAGGGGGCAGATACGCAGTATTTT. It is translated as CASSDGQGADTQYF.

V is TRBV11-2 and J is TRBJ2-2; tentative D call: TRBD1 (5 bases). V was clipped by 11 bases and J by 6 bases, with 19 bases between them. The germline gives CDR1 SGHAT, CDR2 FQNNGV. This CDR3 is 14 amino acids long. The CDR3 coding sequence is TGTGCCGGAACAGGACCACTTCGTGCCGGGGAGCTGTTTTTT. Protein sequence: CAGTGPLRAGELFF.

The chain combines TRBV10-3 with TRBJ2-3, with D possibly matching TRBD1 (5 bases). Germline CDR1 reads ENHRY; CDR2 reads SYGVKD. V shed 7 bases and J shed 0 bases, with 11 bases lying between them. CDR3 size: 14 residues. CDR3 sequence reads: CAINPGHSTDTQYF. DNA for the CDR3: TGTGCCATCAACCCTGGACACAGCACAGATACGCAGTATTTT.

The count of this clone is one. V is TRBV28 and J is TRBJ2-7; TRBD1 is a possible D gene (5 bases). CDR1 and CDR2 from the germline V gene are MDHEN and SYDVKM. CDR3 length equals 14 residues. The V gene lost 8 bases and the J gene lost 6 bases, with 20 bases spanning the gap. CDR3 nucleotide sequence: TGTGCCAGCCAAACCCCCGGAAGGGGTTTCGAGCAGTACTTC. This gives the protein CASQTPGRGFEQYF.

Only a few counts were recorded for this clone. The chain uses TRBV5-4 and TRBJ2-1, with 13 bases lining up with TRBD2. Germline CDR1 is SGHNT and CDR2 is YYREEE (reference sequence). V lost 2 bases to trimming and J lost 5 bases; unmatched junction nucleotides: 10. This CDR3 has 18 amino acids. As DNA, the CDR3 is TGTGCCAGCAGCTTCCCGGGACTAGCGGGATGGTCGGACAATGAGCAGTTCTTC. This translates into CASSFPGLAGWSDNEQFF.

The chain combines TRBV7-8 with TRBJ1-1; possibly TRBD1 for D (6 bases). Trimming removed 5 bases at V and 1 base at J, with 8 bases between. CDR1 and CDR2 from the germline V gene are SGHVS and FQNEAQ. CDR3 length: 13 residues. CDR3 loop: CASSRTENTEAFF. The CDR3 coding sequence is TGTGCCAGCAGCCGGACAGAGAACACTGAAGCTTTCTTT.